This TCR beta chain stems from a study of T cells in Graves' hyperthyroidism and ophthalmopathy. Stable Graves' hyperthyroidism meant no ophthalmopathy progression within 18 months. Patients with uncontrolled infections, other autoimmune diseases, pregnancy or lactation were excluded. There were TCR beta CDR3 regions amplified from RNA transcripts. The HTBI set primed first-round TCR CDR3 RT-PCR. TCRdb re-derived calls from the multiplex PCR reads in MiXCR, one entry per CDR3 protein. The sample includes over 300,000 distinct CDR3 sequences, roughly 13% of them seen just once. Broader study findings: Blood also contained most expanded thyroid clonotypes above 0.001.

In its sample, this clonotype was seen many times. Its antigen is undetermined. Germline V gives CDR1 MNHEY, CDR2 SVGEGT. The CDR3 length is 14 residues. Trimming cost V 7 bases and J 1 base, with 11 bases left between them. This chain connects TRBV6-2 or TRBV6-3 to TRBJ2-4; no definite D call. Sequencing used blood. The origin of this receptor is a woman in her sixties or seventies with Graves' hyperthyroidism. The CDR3: CASKSLGAKNIQYF. The CDR3 DNA reads as TGTGCCAGCAAGTCCCTGGGGGCCAAAAACATTCAGTACTTC.